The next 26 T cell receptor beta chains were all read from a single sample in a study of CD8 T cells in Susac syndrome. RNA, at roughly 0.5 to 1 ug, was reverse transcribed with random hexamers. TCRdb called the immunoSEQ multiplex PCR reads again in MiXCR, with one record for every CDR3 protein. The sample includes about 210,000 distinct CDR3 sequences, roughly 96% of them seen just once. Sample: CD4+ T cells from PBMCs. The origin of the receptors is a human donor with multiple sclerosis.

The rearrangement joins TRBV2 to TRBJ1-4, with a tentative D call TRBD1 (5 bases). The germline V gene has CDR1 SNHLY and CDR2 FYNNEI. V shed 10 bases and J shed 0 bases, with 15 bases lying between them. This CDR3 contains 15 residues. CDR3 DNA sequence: TGTGCCACCTCGCCGGGGGTTGCAACTAATGAAAAACTGTTTTTT. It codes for CATSPGVATNEKLFF.

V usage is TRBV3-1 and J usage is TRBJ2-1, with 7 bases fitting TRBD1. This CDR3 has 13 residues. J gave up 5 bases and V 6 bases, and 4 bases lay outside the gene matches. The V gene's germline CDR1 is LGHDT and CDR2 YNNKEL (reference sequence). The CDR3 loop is CASSQGDHNEQFF. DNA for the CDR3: TGTGCCAGCAGTCAGGGGGACCACAATGAGCAGTTCTTC.

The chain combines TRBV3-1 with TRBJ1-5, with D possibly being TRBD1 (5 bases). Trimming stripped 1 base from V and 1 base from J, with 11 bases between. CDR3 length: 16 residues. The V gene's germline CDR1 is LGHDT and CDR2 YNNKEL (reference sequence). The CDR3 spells CASSQAFDRSNQPQHF. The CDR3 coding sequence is TGTGCCAGCAGCCAAGCCTTCGACAGAAGCAATCAGCCCCAGCATTTT.

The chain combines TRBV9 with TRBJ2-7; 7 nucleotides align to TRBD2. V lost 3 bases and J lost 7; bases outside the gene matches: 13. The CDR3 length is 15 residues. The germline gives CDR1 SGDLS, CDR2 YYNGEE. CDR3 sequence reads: CASSAGGSNVGEQYF. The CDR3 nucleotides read TGTGCCAGCAGCGCGGGCGGGAGCAATGTGGGGGAGCAGTACTTC.

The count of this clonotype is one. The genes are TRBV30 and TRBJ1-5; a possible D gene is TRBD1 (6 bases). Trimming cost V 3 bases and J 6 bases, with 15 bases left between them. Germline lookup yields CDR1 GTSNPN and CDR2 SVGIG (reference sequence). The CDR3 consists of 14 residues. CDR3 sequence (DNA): TGTGCCTGGAGGTCAAACAGGGAGGGTCAGCCCCAGCATTTT. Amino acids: CAWRSNREGQPQHF. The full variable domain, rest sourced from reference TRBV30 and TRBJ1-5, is SQTIHQWPATLVQPVGSPLSLECTVEGTSNPNLYWYRQAAGRGLQLLFYSVGIGQISSEVPQNLSASRPQDRQFILSSKKLLLSDSGFYLCAWRSNREGQPQHFGDGTRLSIL.

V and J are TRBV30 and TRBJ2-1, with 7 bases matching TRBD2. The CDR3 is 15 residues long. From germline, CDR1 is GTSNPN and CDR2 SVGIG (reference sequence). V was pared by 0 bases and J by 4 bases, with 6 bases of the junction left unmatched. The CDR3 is CAWSVISGRYNEQFF. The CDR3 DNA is TGTGCCTGGAGTGTAATTAGCGGGCGATACAATGAGCAGTTCTTC.

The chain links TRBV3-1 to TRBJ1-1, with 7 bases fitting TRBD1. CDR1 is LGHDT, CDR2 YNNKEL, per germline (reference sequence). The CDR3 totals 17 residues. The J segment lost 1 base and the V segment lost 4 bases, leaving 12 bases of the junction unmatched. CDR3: CASSPRQGQRENTEAFF. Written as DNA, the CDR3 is TGTGCCAGCAGCCCACGACAGGGCCAGCGAGAGAACACTGAAGCTTTCTTT.

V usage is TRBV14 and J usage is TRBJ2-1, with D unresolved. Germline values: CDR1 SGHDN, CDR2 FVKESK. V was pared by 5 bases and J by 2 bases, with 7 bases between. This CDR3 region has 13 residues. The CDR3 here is CASSGGTYNEQFF. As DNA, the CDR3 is TGTGCCAGCAGCGGCGGTACCTACAATGAGCAGTTCTTC.

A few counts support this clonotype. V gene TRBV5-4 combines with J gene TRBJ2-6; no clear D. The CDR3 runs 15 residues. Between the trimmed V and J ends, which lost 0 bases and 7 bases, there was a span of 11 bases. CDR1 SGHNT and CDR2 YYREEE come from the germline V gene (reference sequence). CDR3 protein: CASSLDWRVANVLTF. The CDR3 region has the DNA TGTGCCAGCAGCTTGGATTGGCGTGTAGCCAACGTCCTGACTTTC.

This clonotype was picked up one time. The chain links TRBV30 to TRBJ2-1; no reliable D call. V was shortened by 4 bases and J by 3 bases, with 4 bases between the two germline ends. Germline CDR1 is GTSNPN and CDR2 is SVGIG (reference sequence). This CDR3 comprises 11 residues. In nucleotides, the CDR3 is TGTGCCTGGATTTACTACAATGAGCAGTTCTTC. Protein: CAWIYYNEQFF.

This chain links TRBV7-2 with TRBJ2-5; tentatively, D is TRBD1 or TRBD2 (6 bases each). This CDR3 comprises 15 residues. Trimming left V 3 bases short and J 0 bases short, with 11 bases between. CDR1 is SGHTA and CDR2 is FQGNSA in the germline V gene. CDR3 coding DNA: TGTGCCAGCAGCTTTCGGAGGGGGTACCAAGAGACCCAGTACTTC. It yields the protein CASSFRRGYQETQYF.

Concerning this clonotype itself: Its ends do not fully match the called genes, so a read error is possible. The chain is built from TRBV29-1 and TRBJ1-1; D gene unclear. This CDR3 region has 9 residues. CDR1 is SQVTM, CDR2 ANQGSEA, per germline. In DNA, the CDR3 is TGCAGCGTTGAACCAAGGAGAGGGTTT. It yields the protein CSVEPRRGF.

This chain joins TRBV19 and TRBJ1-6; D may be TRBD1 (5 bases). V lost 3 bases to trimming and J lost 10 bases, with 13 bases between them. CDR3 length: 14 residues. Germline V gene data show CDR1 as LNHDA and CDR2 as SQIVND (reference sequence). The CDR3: CASSMSRVRSPLHF. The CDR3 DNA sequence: TGTGCCAGTAGTATGTCCAGGGTGAGGTCACCCCTCCACTTT.

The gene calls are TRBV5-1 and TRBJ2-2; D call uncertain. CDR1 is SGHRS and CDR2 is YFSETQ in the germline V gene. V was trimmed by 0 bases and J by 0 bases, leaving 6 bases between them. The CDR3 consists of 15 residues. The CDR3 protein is CASSLGRTNTGELFF. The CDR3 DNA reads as TGCGCCAGCAGCTTGGGCCGTACGAACACCGGGGAGCTGTTTTTT.

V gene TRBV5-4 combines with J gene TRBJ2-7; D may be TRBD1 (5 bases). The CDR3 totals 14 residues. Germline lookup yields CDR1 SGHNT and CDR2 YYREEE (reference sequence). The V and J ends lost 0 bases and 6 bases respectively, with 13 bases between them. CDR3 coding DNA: TGTGCCAGCAGCTTGGAACCCAGGGTCGGCGAGCAGTACTTC. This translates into CASSLEPRVGEQYF.

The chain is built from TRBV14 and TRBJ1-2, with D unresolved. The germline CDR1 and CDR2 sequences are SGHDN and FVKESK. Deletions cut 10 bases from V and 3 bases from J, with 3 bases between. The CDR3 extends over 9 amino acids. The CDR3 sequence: CATDYGYTF. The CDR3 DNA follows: TGTGCCACCGACTATGGCTACACCTTC.

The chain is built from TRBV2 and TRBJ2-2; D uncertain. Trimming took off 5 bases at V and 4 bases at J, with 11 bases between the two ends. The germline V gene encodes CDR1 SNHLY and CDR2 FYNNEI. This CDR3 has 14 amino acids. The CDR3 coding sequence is TGTGCCAGCAGTATCCAAGGGTCCACCGGGGAGCTGTTTTTT. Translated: CASSIQGSTGELFF.

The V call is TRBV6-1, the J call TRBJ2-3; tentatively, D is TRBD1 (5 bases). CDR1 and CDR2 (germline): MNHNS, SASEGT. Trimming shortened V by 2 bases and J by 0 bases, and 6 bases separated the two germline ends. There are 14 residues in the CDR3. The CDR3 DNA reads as TGTGCCAGCAGTGAATGGGGCAGCACAGATACGCAGTATTTT. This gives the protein CASSEWGSTDTQYF.

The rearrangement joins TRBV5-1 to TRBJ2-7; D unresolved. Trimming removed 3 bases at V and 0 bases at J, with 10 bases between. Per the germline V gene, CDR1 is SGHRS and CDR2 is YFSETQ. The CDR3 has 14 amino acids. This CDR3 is CASSSGKSSYEQYF. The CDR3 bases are TGCGCCAGCAGCTCCGGAAAAAGCTCCTACGAGCAGTACTTC.

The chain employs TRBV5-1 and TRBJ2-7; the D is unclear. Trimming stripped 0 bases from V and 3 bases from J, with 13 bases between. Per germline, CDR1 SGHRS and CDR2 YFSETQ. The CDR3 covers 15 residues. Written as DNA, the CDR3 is TGCGCCAGCAGCTTGGCCTTTGGGGTAAACTACGAGCAGTACTTC. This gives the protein CASSLAFGVNYEQYF.

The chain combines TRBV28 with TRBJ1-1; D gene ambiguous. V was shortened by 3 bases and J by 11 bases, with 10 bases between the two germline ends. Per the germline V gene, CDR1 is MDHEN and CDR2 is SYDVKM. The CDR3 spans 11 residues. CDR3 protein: CASSLNHEAFF. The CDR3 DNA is TGTGCCAGCAGTTTGAATCATGAGGCTTTCTTT.

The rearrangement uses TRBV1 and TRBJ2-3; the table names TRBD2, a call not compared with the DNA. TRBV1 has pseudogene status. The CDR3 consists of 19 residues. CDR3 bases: TGCACCAGCAGCCAAGATCGCGGGCTAGCGGTAGTTAGGCCAGATACGCAGTATTTT. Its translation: CTSSQDRGLAVVRPDTQYF.

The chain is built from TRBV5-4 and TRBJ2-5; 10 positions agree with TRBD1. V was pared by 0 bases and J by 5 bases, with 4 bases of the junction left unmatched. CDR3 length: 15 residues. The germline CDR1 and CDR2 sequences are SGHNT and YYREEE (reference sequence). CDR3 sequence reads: CASSLGGQGRETQYF. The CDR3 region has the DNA TGTGCCAGCAGCTTGGGGGGACAGGGGAGGGAGACCCAGTACTTC.

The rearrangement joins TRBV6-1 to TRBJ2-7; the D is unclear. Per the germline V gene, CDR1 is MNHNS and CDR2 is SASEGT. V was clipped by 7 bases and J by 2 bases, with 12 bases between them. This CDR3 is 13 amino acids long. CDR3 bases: TGTGCCAGCATGAGGATCTGGCCCTACGAGCAGTACTTC. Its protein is CASMRIWPYEQYF.

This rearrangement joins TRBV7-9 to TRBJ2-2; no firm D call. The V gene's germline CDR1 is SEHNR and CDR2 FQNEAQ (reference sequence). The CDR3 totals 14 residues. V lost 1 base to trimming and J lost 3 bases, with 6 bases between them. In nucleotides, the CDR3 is TGTGCCAGCAGCTTAGTCAGTCACACCGGGGAGCTGTTTTTT. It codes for CASSLVSHTGELFF.

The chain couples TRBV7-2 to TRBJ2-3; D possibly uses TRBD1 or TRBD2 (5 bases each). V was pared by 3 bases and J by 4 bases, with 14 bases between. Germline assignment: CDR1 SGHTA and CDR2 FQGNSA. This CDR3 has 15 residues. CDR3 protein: CASSFSGPASDTQYF. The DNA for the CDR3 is TGTGCCAGCAGCTTCTCGGGGCCGGCGTCAGATACGCAGTATTTT. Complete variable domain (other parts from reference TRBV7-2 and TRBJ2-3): GAGVSQSPSNKVTEKGKDVELRCDPISGHTALYWYRQSLGQGLEFLIYFQGNSAPDKSGLPSDRFSAERTGGSVSTLTIQRTQQEDSAVYLCASSFSGPASDTQYFGPGTRLTVL.